Listed below are T cell receptor beta chains from one sample, sequenced in a study of cytomegalovirus exposure and HLA in healthy donors. The repertoire was sequenced with immunoSEQ multiplex PCR; TCRdb's copy has only in-frame clones and lacks some. The data show under 200,000 clones, with roughly 80% seen just once and about 1.7% held by the top ten. The sequenced sample consisted of PBMCs. The source of these receptors is a woman aged 18-29 years in good health and CMV-seronegative. Each CDR3 is given with its conserved first and last residue. The order of the fields is V gene, clone size, J gene, D gene, CDR3 protein, CDR3 DNA. The D gene is left open where the match is weak. Part of the rows lack a size; the others show once, few, many or a class for expanded clones.

TRBV5-6	NA	TRBJ1-2	NA	CASSLSGWGLYGYTF	TGTGCCAGCAGCTTGAGTGGATGGGGGCTCTATGGCTACACCTTC
TRBV7-9	NA	TRBJ2-3	TRBD2	CASSFGTGGNTDTQYF	TGTGCCAGCAGCTTTGGCACGGGAGGGAACACAGATACGCAGTATTTT
TRBV6-5	NA	TRBJ2-1	TRBD2	CASSYSIGEGYNEQFF	TGTGCCAGCAGTTACTCGATTGGGGAGGGCTACAATGAGCAGTTCTTC
TRBV6-5	many	TRBJ1-1	NA	CASSYSGSSTEAFF	TGTGCCAGCAGTTACTCGGGCAGCTCCACTGAAGCTTTCTTT
TRBV7-7	NA	TRBJ2-5	TRBD2	CASSLGEGIQETQYF	TGTGCCAGCAGCTTAGGGGAGGGAATCCAAGAGACCCAGTACTTC
TRBV4-1	NA	TRBJ2-5	NA	CASSQGQRETQYF	TGCGCCAGCAGCCAGGGTCAGAGGGAGACCCAGTACTTC
TRBV13	NA	TRBJ2-5	NA	CASSLGRGETQYF	TGTGCCAGCAGCTTAGGCCGAGGAGAGACCCAGTACTTC
TRBV5-6	NA	TRBJ2-3	NA	CASSLVRVLTDTQYF	TGTGCCAGCAGCTTGGTGCGGGTACTCACAGATACGCAGTATTTT
TRBV7-9	NA	TRBJ2-5	TRBD2	CASSSGTSGYQETQYF	TGTGCCAGCAGCTCAGGGACTAGCGGCTACCAAGAGACCCAGTACTTC
TRBV29-1	few	TRBJ2-1	TRBD2	CSVRRVAGGKGYNEQFF	TGCAGCGTTCGACGGGTAGCGGGAGGTAAAGGCTACAATGAGCAGTTCTTC
TRBV7-9	NA	TRBJ1-5	NA	CASSPGRGNLDQPQHF	TGTGCCAGCAGCCCCGGGAGGGGAAATTTGGATCAGCCCCAGCATTTT
TRBV4-1	NA	TRBJ2-3	NA	CASSRTGEVSGDTQYF	TGCGCCAGCAGCCGGACGGGAGAAGTTAGTGGAGATACGCAGTATTTT
TRBV5-5	NA	TRBJ2-1	TRBD1	CASSFRDRGPDEQFF	TGTGCCAGCAGCTTTAGGGACAGGGGGCCAGATGAGCAGTTCTTC
TRBV7-9	NA	TRBJ2-4	NA	CASSSGAKNIQYF	TGTGCCAGCAGCTCGGGGGCCAAAAACATTCAGTACTTC
TRBV2	NA	TRBJ2-3	TRBD2	CASSETASGRVADTQYF	TGTGCCAGCAGTGAAACAGCTAGCGGGAGGGTCGCAGATACGCAGTATTTT
TRBV15	NA	TRBJ1-2	TRBD1	CATSSRTGLYGYTF	TGTGCCACCAGCTCCCGGACAGGTCTTTATGGCTACACCTTC